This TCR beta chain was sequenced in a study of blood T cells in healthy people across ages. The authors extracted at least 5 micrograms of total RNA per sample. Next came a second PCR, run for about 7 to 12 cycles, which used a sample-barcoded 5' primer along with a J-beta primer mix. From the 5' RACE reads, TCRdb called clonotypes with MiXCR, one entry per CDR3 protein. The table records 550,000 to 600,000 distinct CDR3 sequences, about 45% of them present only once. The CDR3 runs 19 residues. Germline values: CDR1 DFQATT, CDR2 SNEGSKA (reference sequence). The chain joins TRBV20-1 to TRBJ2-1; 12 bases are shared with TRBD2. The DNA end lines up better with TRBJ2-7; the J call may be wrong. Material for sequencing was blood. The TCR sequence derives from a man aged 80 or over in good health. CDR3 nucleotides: TGCAGTGCTAGAGATGATGGGCTAGCGGGGGGGCCCTCCTACAATGAGCAGTACTTC. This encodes CSARDDGLAGGPSYNEQYF.